This is a list of T cell receptor beta chains from one sample in a study of breast tumors, draining lymph nodes, adjacent tissues. MiXCR was run by TCRdb on the multiplex PCR reads, yielding one entry per CDR3 protein. The sample lists 50,000 to 85,000 distinct CDR3 sequences; around two fifths were seen once. Sequencing used breast tumor tissue. The receptor set was obtained from a female donor with breast cancer. Some clones in this sample may be carry-over from other donors' samples. Both conserved end residues are part of each CDR3. Fields, in order: J gene, D gene, V gene, clone size, CDR3 DNA, CDR3 protein. D genes are given only for firm matches. A clone size is listed for some rows: how often the clone was seen (once, few, many), or a class if it is expanded.

j_call: TRBJ1-4; d_call: -; v_call: TRBV20-1; clone_size: many; cdr3_nt: TGCAGTGCTAGGGCTCTTGGGTCGATGGGGAATGAAAAACTGTTTTTT; cdr3_aa: CSARALGSMGNEKLFF
j_call: TRBJ2-5; d_call: -; v_call: TRBV20-1; clone_size: medium-sized; cdr3_nt: TGCAGTGCTAGTTCCCCGTCAACGTCGGGCGGAAGGAGGCAAGAGACCCAGTACTTC; cdr3_aa: CSASSPSTSGGRRQETQYF
j_call: TRBJ2-6; d_call: -; v_call: TRBV5-1; clone_size: -; cdr3_nt: TGCGCCAGCAGCTTGAGAGGGGGGTTTGGGGCCAACGTCCTGACTTTC; cdr3_aa: CASSLRGGFGANVLTF
j_call: TRBJ2-7; d_call: TRBD2; v_call: TRBV11-3; clone_size: -; cdr3_nt: TGTGCCAGCAGCTTAGATCTGGCTAGCGGGGCGTACTACGAGCAGTACTTC; cdr3_aa: CASSLDLASGAYYEQYF
j_call: TRBJ2-1; d_call: TRBD2; v_call: TRBV30; clone_size: many; cdr3_nt: TGTGCCTGGAGTGAAGGTAGCGGGAGTTCGTACAATGAGCAGTTCTTC; cdr3_aa: CAWSEGSGSSYNEQFF
j_call: TRBJ2-3; d_call: TRBD2; v_call: TRBV5-1; clone_size: -; cdr3_nt: TGCGCCAGCAGCTGGGGACTAGCGGGGGGGCAGTACACAGATACGCAGTATTTT; cdr3_aa: CASSWGLAGGQYTDTQYF
j_call: TRBJ1-3; d_call: TRBD1; v_call: TRBV24-1; clone_size: once; cdr3_nt: TGTGCCACCAGCGGTACAACAGGGGGAGTTGGCTATGGCTACACCATATATTTT; cdr3_aa: CATSGTTGGVGYGYTIYF
j_call: TRBJ2-2; d_call: -; v_call: TRBV12-3/TRBV12-4; clone_size: once; cdr3_nt: TGTGCCAGCAGTTTTAGACAAGGGCCGGGCACCGGGGAGCTGTTTTTT; cdr3_aa: CASSFRQGPGTGELFF
j_call: TRBJ2-2; d_call: TRBD2; v_call: TRBV2; clone_size: -; cdr3_nt: TGTGCCAGCAGCTCCCCCCGGGGGGGGGCGAACACCGGGGAGCTGTTTTTT; cdr3_aa: CASSSPRGGANTGELFF
j_call: TRBJ2-5; d_call: TRBD1; v_call: TRBV7-8; clone_size: -; cdr3_nt: TGTGCCAGCAGTCCCGGGACAGGGCTAGAGACCCAGTACTTC; cdr3_aa: CASSPGTGLETQYF
j_call: TRBJ1-6; d_call: TRBD1; v_call: TRBV3-1; clone_size: many; cdr3_nt: TGTGCCAGCAGCCCATCAGGGGGTTTTAATTCACCCCTCCACTTT; cdr3_aa: CASSPSGGFNSPLHF
j_call: TRBJ1-5; d_call: -; v_call: TRBV24-1; clone_size: many; cdr3_nt: TGTGCCACCAGTGCCCTAAGGGGTCATCAGCCCCAGCATTTT; cdr3_aa: CATSALRGHQPQHF
j_call: TRBJ2-1; d_call: TRBD1; v_call: TRBV11-3; clone_size: -; cdr3_nt: TGTGCCAGCAGCTCGGACAGGACCCACAATGAGCAGTTCTTC; cdr3_aa: CASSSDRTHNEQFF
j_call: TRBJ2-1; d_call: TRBD1; v_call: TRBV7-7; clone_size: -; cdr3_nt: TGTGCTAGCAGCGCCGGACAGGGGGCGCACTACAGTGAGCAGTTCTTC; cdr3_aa: CASSAGQGAHYSEQFF
j_call: TRBJ2-3; d_call: -; v_call: TRBV19; clone_size: -; cdr3_nt: TGTGCCAGTAGGAGAACAGCGTTTGCAGATACGCAGTATTTT; cdr3_aa: CASRRTAFADTQYF
j_call: TRBJ2-7; d_call: TRBD2; v_call: TRBV5-1; clone_size: many; cdr3_nt: TGCGCCAGCAGCTGGGAGGGATTCTCCTACGAGCAGTACTTC; cdr3_aa: CASSWEGFSYEQYF
j_call: TRBJ1-1; d_call: -; v_call: TRBV11-2; clone_size: -; cdr3_nt: TGTGCCAGCAGCTTAGTCGACAGACAGAACACTGAAGCTTTCTTT; cdr3_aa: CASSLVDRQNTEAFF
j_call: TRBJ2-7; d_call: -; v_call: TRBV14; clone_size: -; cdr3_nt: TGTGCCCACGACCGGGGACCTGGAGGGGACGAGCAGTACTTC; cdr3_aa: CAHDRGPGGDEQYF
j_call: TRBJ1-2; d_call: -; v_call: TRBV24-1; clone_size: -; cdr3_nt: TGTGCCTCCAGTGATTCTAGTGTCCCCCTCTATGGCTACACCTTC; cdr3_aa: CASSDSSVPLYGYTF
j_call: TRBJ2-1; d_call: -; v_call: TRBV9; clone_size: many; cdr3_nt: TGTGCCAGCAGCGTTCAGGGGGGGGGAGGGGGTTGGGGCAATGAGCAGTTCTTC; cdr3_aa: CASSVQGGGGGWGNEQFF
j_call: TRBJ1-2; d_call: TRBD1; v_call: TRBV5-8; clone_size: once; cdr3_nt: TGTGCCACCGGCTTAGGGACAGCGGTCCCCTTGAACTATGGCTACACCTTC; cdr3_aa: CATGLGTAVPLNYGYTF
j_call: TRBJ2-7; d_call: -; v_call: TRBV20-1; clone_size: many; cdr3_nt: TGCAGTGCTAGAGTGGAGAACTCCTACGAGCAGTACTTC; cdr3_aa: CSARVENSYEQYF